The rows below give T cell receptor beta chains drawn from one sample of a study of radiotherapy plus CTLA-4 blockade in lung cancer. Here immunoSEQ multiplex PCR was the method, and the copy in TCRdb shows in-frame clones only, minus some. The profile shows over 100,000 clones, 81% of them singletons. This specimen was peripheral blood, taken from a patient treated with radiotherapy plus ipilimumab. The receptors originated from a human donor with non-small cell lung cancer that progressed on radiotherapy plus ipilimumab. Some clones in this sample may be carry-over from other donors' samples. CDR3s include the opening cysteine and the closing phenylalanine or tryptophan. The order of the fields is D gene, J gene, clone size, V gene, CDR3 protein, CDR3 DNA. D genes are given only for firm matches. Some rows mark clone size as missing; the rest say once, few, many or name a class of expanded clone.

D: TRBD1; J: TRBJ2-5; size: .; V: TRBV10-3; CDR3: CAISGGQGFYGETQYF; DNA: TGTGCCATCAGTGGGGGACAGGGGTTTTATGGAGAGACCCAGTACTTC
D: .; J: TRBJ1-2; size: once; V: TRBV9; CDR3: CASSVDIGWATGDGYTF; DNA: TGTGCCAGCAGCGTAGATATTGGGTGGGCGACAGGCGATGGCTACACCTTC
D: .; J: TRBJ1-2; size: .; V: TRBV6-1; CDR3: CASSSVQGNYGYTF; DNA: TGTGCCAGCAGCAGCGTCCAGGGAAACTATGGCTACACCTTC
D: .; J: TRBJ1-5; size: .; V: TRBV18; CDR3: CASSQDGGNQPQHF; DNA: TGTGCCAGCTCCCAGGACGGAGGCAATCAGCCCCAGCATTTT
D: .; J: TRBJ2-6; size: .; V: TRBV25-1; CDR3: CASRDSSGANVLTF; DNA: TGTGCCAGCAGGGACAGTTCCGGGGCCAACGTCCTGACTTTC
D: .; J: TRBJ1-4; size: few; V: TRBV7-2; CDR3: CASSFGAGNEKLFF; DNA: TGTGCCAGCAGCTTCGGCGCAGGGAATGAAAAACTGTTTTTT
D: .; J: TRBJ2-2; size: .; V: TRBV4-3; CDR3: CASSQEYTGELFF; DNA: TGCGCCAGCAGCCAAGAATACACCGGGGAGCTGTTTTTT
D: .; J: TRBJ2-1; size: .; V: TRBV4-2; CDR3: CASSQGVTLYNEQFF; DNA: TGTGCCAGCAGCCAAGGCGTCACCCTCTACAATGAGCAGTTCTTC
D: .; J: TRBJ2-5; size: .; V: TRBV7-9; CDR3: CASSERQVQETQYF; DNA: TGTGCCAGCAGCGAACGACAGGTCCAGGAGACCCAGTACTTC
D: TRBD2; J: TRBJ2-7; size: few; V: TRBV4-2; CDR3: CASSQEGLAGALSYEQYF; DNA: TGTGCCAGCAGCCAAGAAGGGCTAGCGGGGGCGCTTAGCTACGAGCAGTACTTC
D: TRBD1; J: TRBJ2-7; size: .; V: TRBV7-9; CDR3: CASGDSVMYEQYF; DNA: TGTGCCAGCGGGGACAGCGTGATGTACGAGCAGTACTTC
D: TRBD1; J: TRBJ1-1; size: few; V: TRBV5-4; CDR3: CASSLKSTGETEAFF; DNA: TGTGCCAGCAGCTTGAAGTCAACAGGGGAGACTGAAGCTTTCTTT
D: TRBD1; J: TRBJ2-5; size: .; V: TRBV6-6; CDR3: CASRMDRGPQETQYF; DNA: TGTGCCAGCAGAATGGACAGGGGACCCCAAGAGACCCAGTACTTC
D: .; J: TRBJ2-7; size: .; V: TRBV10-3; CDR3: CAISESGQAYEQYF; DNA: TGTGCCATCAGTGAGTCGGGGCAGGCTTACGAGCAGTACTTC
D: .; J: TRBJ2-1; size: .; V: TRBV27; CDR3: CASSSGYNEQFF; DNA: TGTGCCAGCAGTTCGGGCTACAATGAGCAGTTCTTC
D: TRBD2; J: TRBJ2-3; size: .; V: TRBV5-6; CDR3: CASSPIAGGHPDTQYF; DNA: TGTGCCAGCAGCCCAATAGCGGGGGGGCACCCAGATACGCAGTATTTT
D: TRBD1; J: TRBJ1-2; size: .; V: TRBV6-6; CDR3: CASSYSPGGSYGYTF; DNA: TGTGCCAGCAGTTACTCCCCAGGGGGCAGCTATGGCTACACCTTC
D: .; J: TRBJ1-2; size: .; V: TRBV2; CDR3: CASSELQFSGEDGYTF; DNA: TGTGCCAGCAGTGAACTGCAATTTTCGGGAGAGGATGGCTACACCTTC
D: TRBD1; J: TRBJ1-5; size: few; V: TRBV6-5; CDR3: CASSAGQVENQPQHF; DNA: TGTGCCAGCAGTGCTGGACAGGTAGAGAATCAGCCCCAGCATTTT
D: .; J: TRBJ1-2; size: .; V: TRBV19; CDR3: CASTPFAGAGGYTF; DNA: TGTGCCAGTACCCCGTTTGCGGGGGCTGGGGGCTACACCTTC
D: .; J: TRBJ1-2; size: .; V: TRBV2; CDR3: CASSQTRAYGYTF; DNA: TGTGCCAGCAGTCAAACCCGGGCCTATGGCTACACCTTC
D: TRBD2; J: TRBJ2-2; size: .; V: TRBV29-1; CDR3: CSVERRGGLTGELFF; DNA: TGCAGCGTTGAACGGCGGGGGGGCCTCACCGGGGAGCTGTTTTTT
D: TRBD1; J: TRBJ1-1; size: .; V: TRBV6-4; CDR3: CASSDYRGSEAFF; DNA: TGTGCCAGCAGTGACTACAGGGGGAGTGAAGCTTTCTTT
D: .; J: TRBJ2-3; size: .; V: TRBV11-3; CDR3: CASSLGAGSTDTQYF; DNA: TGTGCCAGCAGCTTAGGCGCGGGCTCAACAGATACGCAGTATTTT
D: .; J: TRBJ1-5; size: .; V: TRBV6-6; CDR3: CASSRPDPPEKPQHF; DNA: TGTGCCAGCTCACGGCCGGACCCTCCTGAGAAGCCCCAGCATTTT
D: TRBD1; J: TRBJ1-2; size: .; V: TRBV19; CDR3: CASSEPGQATYGYTF; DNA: TGTGCCAGTAGTGAACCGGGACAGGCAACCTATGGCTACACCTTC
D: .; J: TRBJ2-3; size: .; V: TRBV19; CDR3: CASSIGSISTDTQYF; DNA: TGTGCCAGTAGTATAGGAAGCATCAGCACAGATACGCAGTATTTT
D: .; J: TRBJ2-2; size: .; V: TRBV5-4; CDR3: CAGRQANTGELFF; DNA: TGTGCCGGGAGACAGGCGAACACCGGGGAGCTGTTTTTT
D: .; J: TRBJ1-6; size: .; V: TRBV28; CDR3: CASSLTGHSPLHF; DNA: TGTGCCAGCAGTTTGACGGGGCATTCACCCCTCCACTTT
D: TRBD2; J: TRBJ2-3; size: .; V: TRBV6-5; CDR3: CASSWTSGVPDTQYF; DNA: TGTGCCAGCAGTTGGACTAGCGGGGTTCCAGATACGCAGTATTTT
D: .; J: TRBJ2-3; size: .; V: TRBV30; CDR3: CAWSEAVGSDTQYF; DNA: TGTGCCTGGAGTGAGGCAGTTGGGTCAGATACGCAGTATTTT
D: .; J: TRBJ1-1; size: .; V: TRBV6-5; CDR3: CASSYSPAGTEAFF; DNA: TGTGCCAGCAGTTACTCGCCAGCCGGCACTGAAGCTTTCTTT
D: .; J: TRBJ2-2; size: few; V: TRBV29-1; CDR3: CSGGDTGELFF; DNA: TGCAGCGGGGGGGACACCGGGGAGCTGTTTTTT
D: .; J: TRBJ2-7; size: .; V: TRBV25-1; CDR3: CATSRGGSDEQYF; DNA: TGTGCCACCTCGAGGGGGGGCAGCGACGAGCAGTACTTC
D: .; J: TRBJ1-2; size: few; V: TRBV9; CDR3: CASSPMGHLYGYTF; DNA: TGTGCCAGCAGCCCCATGGGCCATCTCTATGGCTACACCTTC
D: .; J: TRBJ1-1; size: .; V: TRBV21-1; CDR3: CASSKALQGIRMNTEAFF; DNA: TGTGCCAGCAGCAAAGCGCTACAGGGTATCCGTATGAACACTGAAGCTTTCTTT
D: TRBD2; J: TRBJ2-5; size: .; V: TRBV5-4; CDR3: CASSLGLAGGPTKTQYF; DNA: TGTGCCAGCAGCTTGGGACTAGCGGGGGGCCCGACAAAGACCCAGTACTTC
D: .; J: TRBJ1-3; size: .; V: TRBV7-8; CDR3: CASSLDRFSGNTIYF; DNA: TGTGCCAGCAGCTTAGACAGGTTCTCTGGAAACACCATATATTTT
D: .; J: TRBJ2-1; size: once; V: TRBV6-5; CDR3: CASSHGLNEQFF; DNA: TGTGCCAGCAGTCATGGACTGAATGAGCAGTTCTTC
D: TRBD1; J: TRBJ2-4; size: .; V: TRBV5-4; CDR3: CASSPDRAKNIQYF; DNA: TGTGCCAGCAGCCCGGACAGGGCCAAAAACATTCAGTACTTC
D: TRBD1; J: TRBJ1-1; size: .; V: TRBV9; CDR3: CASSTRDRYTEAFF; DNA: TGTGCCAGCAGCACGCGGGACAGATACACTGAAGCTTTCTTT
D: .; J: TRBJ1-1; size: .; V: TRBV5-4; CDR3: CASSSGLGDTEAFF; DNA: TGTGCCAGCAGCTCGGGACTTGGGGACACTGAAGCTTTCTTT
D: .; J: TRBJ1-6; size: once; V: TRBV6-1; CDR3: CASSEAPGSPSPLHF; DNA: TGTGCCAGCAGTGAAGCTCCAGGGAGTCCTTCACCCCTCCACTTT
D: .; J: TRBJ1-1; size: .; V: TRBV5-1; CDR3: CASSLLPGTEAFF; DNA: TGCGCCAGCAGCTTGCTCCCGGGCACTGAAGCTTTCTTT
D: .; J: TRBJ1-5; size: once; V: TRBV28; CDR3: CASNTGNQPQHF; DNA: TGTGCCAGCAATACCGGCAATCAGCCCCAGCATTTT
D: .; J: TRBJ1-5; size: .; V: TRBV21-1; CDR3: CASETYRFESNQPQHF; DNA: TGTGCCAGCGAGACCTACCGGTTTGAGAGCAATCAGCCCCAGCATTTT
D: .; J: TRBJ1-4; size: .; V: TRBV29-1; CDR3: CGAVSLGEKLFF; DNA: TGCGGCGCTGTTTCCCTCGGAGAAAAACTGTTTTTT
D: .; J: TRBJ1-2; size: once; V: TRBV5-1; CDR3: CASSFQGEGYTF; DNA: TGCGCCAGCAGCTTTCAGGGTGAGGGCTACACCTTC
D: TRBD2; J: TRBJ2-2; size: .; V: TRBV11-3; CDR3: CASRGSGTSGVTGELFF; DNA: TGTGCCAGCAGGGGGTCCGGGACTAGCGGGGTCACCGGGGAGCTGTTTTTT